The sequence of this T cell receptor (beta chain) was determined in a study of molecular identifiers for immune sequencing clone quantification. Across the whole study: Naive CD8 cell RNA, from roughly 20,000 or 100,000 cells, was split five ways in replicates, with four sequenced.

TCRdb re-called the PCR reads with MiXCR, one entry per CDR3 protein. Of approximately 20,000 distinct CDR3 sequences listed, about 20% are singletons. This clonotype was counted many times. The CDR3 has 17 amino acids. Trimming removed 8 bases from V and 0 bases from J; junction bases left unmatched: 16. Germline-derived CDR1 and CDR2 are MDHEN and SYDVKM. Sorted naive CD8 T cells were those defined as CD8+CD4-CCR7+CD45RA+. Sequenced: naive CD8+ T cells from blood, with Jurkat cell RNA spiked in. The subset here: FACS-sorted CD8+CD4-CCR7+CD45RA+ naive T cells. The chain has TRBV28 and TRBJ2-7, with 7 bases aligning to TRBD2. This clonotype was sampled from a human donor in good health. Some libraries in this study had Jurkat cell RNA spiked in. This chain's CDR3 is CASALDLGRTSSYEQYF. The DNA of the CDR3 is TGTGCCAGCGCGCTAGACCTCGGGAGGACGTCCTCCTACGAGCAGTACTTC.